These 15 T cell receptor beta chains came from one sample sequenced in a study of T cells in Graves' hyperthyroidism and ophthalmopathy. Template material for amplifying TCR beta CDR3 regions consisted of RNA transcripts. The primer set for the first-round RT-PCR of the TCR CDR3 was HTBI. TCRdb re-called the multiplex PCR reads with MiXCR, one entry per CDR3 protein. The top ten clones hold roughly 6.5% of a sample with 650,000 to 800,000 distinct CDR3 sequences, 45% of them seen once. Sequencing was done on a sample of peripheral blood or thyroid tissue (not recorded which). The source is an adult man with Graves' disease, either hyperthyroidism or ophthalmopathy (not recorded which).

This chain links TRBV19 with TRBJ2-7, with 11 bases that match TRBD1. Germline CDR1 and CDR2: LNHDA and SQIVND (reference sequence). Trimming at V came to 4 bases and at J to 6 bases, leaving 5 bases not matched to a gene. The CDR3 covers 14 residues. The chain's CDR3 is CASSTPGTGGEQYF. CDR3 DNA sequence: TGTGCCAGTAGTACACCCGGGACAGGGGGCGAGCAGTACTTC.

The sample holds many counts of this clonotype. The rearrangement links TRBV10-3 to TRBJ2-7; TRBD1 matches 9 bases. V shed 0 bases and J 2 bases; nucleotides not matched to a gene: 5. The CDR3 length is 16 residues. Germline lookup yields CDR1 ENHRY and CDR2 SYGVKD. The CDR3 is CAISESKGTGTYEQYF. In DNA form, the CDR3 reads TGTGCCATCAGTGAGTCGAAGGGGACAGGGACCTACGAGCAGTACTTC.

The chain combines TRBV11-2 with TRBJ2-7; 10 bases match TRBD1. V shed 8 bases and J 5 bases; nucleotides not matched to a gene: 9. The CDR3 runs 14 residues. Germline V gives CDR1 SGHAT, CDR2 FQNNGV. CDR3 sequence: CASRSGTGVHEQYF. The DNA of the CDR3 is TGTGCCAGCCGATCCGGGACAGGGGTCCACGAGCAGTACTTC. Complete variable domain (other parts from reference TRBV11-2 and TRBJ2-7): EAGVAQSPRYKIIEKRQSVAFWCNPISGHATLYWYQQILGQGPKLLIQFQNNGVVDDSQLPKDRFSAERLKGVDSTLKIQPAKLEDSAVYLCASRSGTGVHEQYFGPGTRLTVT.

This clonotype was observed a few times. V is TRBV19 and J is TRBJ2-5; 9 positions agree with TRBD1. This CDR3 is 15 amino acids long. J gave up 5 bases and V 5 bases, and 9 bases lay outside the gene matches. CDR1 and CDR2 (germline): LNHDA, SQIVND (reference sequence). CDR3 nucleotides: TGTGCCAGTAGTTTCGGGGACAGGGCAGGGGAGACCCAGTACTTC. Residues: CASSFGDRAGETQYF.

This clonotype has ten or more counts. The chain links TRBV20-1 to TRBJ1-2; D is unresolved. Trimming took 3 bases from V and 0 from J, leaving 8 bases between them. Germline loops: CDR1 DFQATT, CDR2 SNEGSKA (reference sequence). The CDR3 runs 13 residues. CDR3 residues: CSAREWANYGYTF. Here the CDR3 DNA reads TGCAGTGCTAGGGAATGGGCTAACTATGGCTACACCTTC.

This clonotype appeared many times. The chain links TRBV29-1 to TRBJ1-1; D call uncertain. The CDR3 runs to 12 residues. The germline V gene encodes CDR1 SQVTM and CDR2 ANQGSEA. The CDR3 nucleotides are TGCAGTGCTGCCCAAGTGAACACTGAAGCTTTCTTT. Translated: CSAAQVNTEAFF.

The V call is TRBV20-1, the J call TRBJ2-6, with TRBD2 matching over 11 bases. The CDR3 spans 16 residues. V trimming: 6 bases; J trimming: 1 base; junction bases outside the gene matches: 5. Germline V gene lookup returns CDR1 DFQATT and CDR2 SNEGSKA (reference sequence). Here the CDR3 reads CSAVTSGASGANVLTF. The CDR3 nucleotides read TGCAGTGCCGTGACTAGCGGGGCATCTGGGGCCAACGTCCTGACTTTC.

The chain has TRBV7-3 and TRBJ1-2; TRBD1 agrees at 7 bases. CDR1 is SGHTA, CDR2 FQGTGA, per germline. J gave up 5 bases and V 6 bases, and 6 bases lay outside the gene matches. The CDR3 runs 13 residues. Written as DNA, the CDR3 is TGTGCCAGCAGTCACGAGGGGGCGTATGGCTACACCTTC. Amino acid sequence: CASSHEGAYGYTF.

This clonotype was counted a few times. The CDR3 loop is CATTLTAGGSPLHF. CDR3 nucleotides: TGCGCCACCACTTTAACGGCAGGGGGTTCACCCCTCCACTTT. The chain links TRBV5-1 to TRBJ1-6; TRBD1 agrees at 7 bases. The CDR3 runs 14 residues. Trimming at V came to 9 bases and at J to 9 bases, leaving 12 bases not matched to a gene. Per the germline V gene, CDR1 is SGHRS and CDR2 is YFSETQ.

The DNA of the CDR3 is TGTGCCAGCAGTTACAGCGGGAGTCGACAAGAGACCCAGTACTTC. Translating gives CASSYSGSRQETQYF. J is TRBJ2-5 and V is TRBV12-3 or TRBV12-4; TRBD2 agrees at 8 bases. Trimming at V came to 4 bases and at J to 2 bases, leaving 6 bases not matched to a gene. The CDR3 contains 15 residues.

This chain connects TRBV20-1 to TRBJ2-5; D may be TRBD1 or TRBD2 (6 bases each). The V end lost 4 bases, the J end lost 5 bases, and 17 bases lay between the germline ends. Germline values: CDR1 DFQATT, CDR2 SNEGSKA (reference sequence). The CDR3 runs to 14 residues. CDR3 in amino acids: CSANFLGGRETQYF. Here the CDR3 DNA reads TGCAGTGCTAACTTCCTCGGGGGCCGGGAGACCCAGTACTTC.

As to this clonotype: One base away lies a much larger clone, so this may be a sequencing read error. V gene TRBV12-3 or TRBV12-4 combines with J gene TRBJ1-1; D gene unclear. Trimming removed 6 bases from V and 1 base from J, with 12 bases in between. The CDR3 is made up of 14 amino acids. The CDR3 coding sequence is TGTGCCAGCAGGCGACATGGAGGGAACACTGAAGCTTTCTTT. Translating it yields CASRRHGGNTEAFF.

The chain links TRBV9 to TRBJ1-5; D gene ambiguous. V shed 4 bases and J shed 6 bases, with 14 bases lying between them. The germline V gene has CDR1 SGDLS and CDR2 YYNGEE. The CDR3 has 14 residues. This CDR3 reads CASSTQDGPQPQHF. CDR3 sequence (DNA): TGTGCCAGCAGCACTCAGGACGGCCCTCAGCCCCAGCATTTT.

The chain links TRBV7-9 to TRBJ1-1; D unclear. Germline loops: CDR1 SEHNR, CDR2 FQNEAQ (reference sequence). V was clipped by 5 bases and J by 1 base, with 8 bases between them. This CDR3 region has 13 residues. CDR3 protein: CASSQRGNTEAFF. Written as DNA, the CDR3 is TGTGCCAGCAGCCAAAGAGGGAACACTGAAGCTTTCTTT.

This clonotype has ten or more counts. The V call is TRBV24-1, the J call TRBJ2-6; TRBD2 might be the D (5 bases). CDR1 KGHDR and CDR2 SFDVKD come from the germline V gene. Trimming left V 4 bases short and J 1 base short, with 10 bases between. CDR3 length equals 16 residues. The CDR3 bases are TGTGCCACCAGTGACCCATCGGGGTCTGGGGCCAACGTCCTGACTTTC. It is translated as CATSDPSGSGANVLTF.